What follows are 28 T cell receptor beta chains derived from one specimen sequenced in a study of blood T cell repertoires in COVID-19. Sequencing was performed with immunoSEQ multiplex PCR; in TCRdb, only in-frame clones are kept and a portion is missing. Among more than 200,000 clones listed, 80% to 85% were seen once. The sequenced material came from peripheral blood. The receptor source for this set is a man in his forties or fifties with acute or convalescent COVID-19.

The table lists this clone with a count of one. Here the CDR3 DNA reads TGTGCCAGCAGTGACCAAGTCTTACAAGTTTCCTGGGGGCAACTGTTTTTT. Translating gives CASSDQVLQVSWGQLFF. The gene calls are TRBV2 and TRBJ1-4; perhaps TRBD1 as D (6 bases). This CDR3 spans 17 amino acids. Per the germline V gene, CDR1 is SNHLY and CDR2 is FYNNEI. The V and J ends lost 3 bases and 12 bases respectively, with 26 bases between them.

The CDR3 DNA reads TGCGCCAGCAGCTTGGTCCCGGGAAGCGGTGACACCATATATTTT. Its protein is CASSLVPGSGDTIYF. V gene TRBV5-1 combines with J gene TRBJ1-3; D gene unclear. The ends were cut back, 0 bases at V and 8 bases at J, with 15 bases in the middle. The CDR3 is 15 residues long. The germline V gene has CDR1 SGHRS and CDR2 YFSETQ.

This chain links TRBV5-4 with TRBJ2-7; TRBD2 agrees at 12 bases. V trimming: 4 bases; J trimming: 2 bases; junction bases outside the gene matches: 7. The CDR3 is made up of 16 amino acids. Per germline, CDR1 SGHNT and CDR2 YYREEE (reference sequence). The CDR3 nucleotides are TGTGCCAGCAGCCACGGACTAGCGGGGAATACCTACGAGCAGTACTTC. Encoded protein: CASSHGLAGNTYEQYF.

The gene calls are TRBV7-2 and TRBJ1-2; 9 bases align to TRBD1. V shed 5 bases and J 2 bases; nucleotides not matched to a gene: 6. Germline V gene data show CDR1 as SGHTA and CDR2 as FQGNSA. This CDR3 is 15 amino acids long. The CDR3 spells CASSPRQGGNYGYTF. For the CDR3, the DNA is TGTGCCAGCAGCCCTCGACAGGGGGGAAACTATGGCTACACCTTC.

This chain uses TRBV29-1 with TRBJ1-5; the D is unclear. The CDR3 covers 14 residues. Trimming took off 4 bases at V and 5 bases at J, with 15 bases between the two ends. Germline V gives CDR1 SQVTM, CDR2 ANQGSEA. CDR3 residues: CSVGDAGNYQPQHF. The CDR3 DNA sequence: TGCAGCGTTGGGGATGCGGGGAATTATCAGCCCCAGCATTTT.

This clone has just one count. The chain joins TRBV4-1 to TRBJ1-4; perhaps TRBD1 as D (6 bases). Trimming stripped 10 bases from V and 0 bases from J, with 21 bases between. Germline V gene data show CDR1 as MGHRA and CDR2 as YSYEKL. CDR3 length equals 17 residues. This CDR3 is CATHAGAKNSTNEKLFF. The CDR3 nucleotides are TGCGCCACCCACGCGGGGGCGAAGAATTCAACTAATGAAAAACTGTTTTTT.

The rearrangement joins TRBV21-1 to TRBJ2-6; TRBD2 is the table's D call, not checked against the DNA. TRBV21-1 is given as a pseudogene. The CDR3 sequence is 16 residues long. The CDR3 protein is CASSKVGSSGANVLTF. Written as DNA, the CDR3 is TGTGCCAGCAGCAAAGTTGGGAGCTCTGGGGCCAACGTCCTGACTTTC.

The V gene is TRBV5-1, the J gene TRBJ1-2; a weak D match, TRBD1 (5 bases). The CDR3 has 13 residues. Per the germline V gene, CDR1 is SGHRS and CDR2 is YFSETQ. V was shortened by 0 bases and J by 4 bases, with 7 bases between the two germline ends. The CDR3 bases are TGCGCCAGCAGCTTGGGGGACTTCTATGGCTACACCTTC. Its translation is CASSLGDFYGYTF.

V gene TRBV19 combines with J gene TRBJ2-7; TRBD2 matches at 9 bases. The J segment lost 6 bases and the V segment lost 4 bases, leaving 7 bases of the junction unmatched. Germline CDR1 is LNHDA and CDR2 is SQIVND (reference sequence). The CDR3 loop spans 14 amino acids. The CDR3 nucleotides are TGTGCCAGTAGTACCCTAGCGGGATCGGGCGAGCAGTACTTC. This codes for CASSTLAGSGEQYF.

The rearrangement uses TRBV4-1 and TRBJ1-2, with 8 bases that match TRBD1. CDR1 and CDR2 (germline): MGHRA, YSYEKL. The CDR3 sequence is 13 residues long. Losses at the gene ends were 5 bases for V and 4 bases for J; bases not matched to a gene: 3. The CDR3 sequence: CASSFGQGYGYTF. The DNA for the CDR3 is TGCGCCAGCAGCTTTGGACAGGGCTATGGCTACACCTTC.

The chain links TRBV5-4 to TRBJ1-6, with TRBD1 matching 11 bases. CDR3 size: 16 residues. V shed 4 bases, J shed 7 bases, and the junction held 7 bases outside the gene matches. The germline gives CDR1 SGHNT, CDR2 YYREEE (reference sequence). The CDR3 spells CASSRPGQGENSPLHF. CDR3 nucleotide sequence: TGTGCCAGCAGCCGACCGGGACAGGGGGAAAATTCACCCCTCCACTTT. The full variable domain, with the rest looked up from reference TRBV5-4 and TRBJ1-6, is ETGVTQSPTHLIKTRGQQVTLRCSSQSGHNTVSWYQQALGQGPQFIFQYYREEENGRGNFPPRFSGLQFPNYSSELNVNALELDDSALYLCASSRPGQGENSPLHFGNGTRLTVT.

This chain uses TRBV6-5 with TRBJ2-7; TRBD1 aligns across 9 bases. CDR1 and CDR2 (germline): MNHEY, SVGAGI. This CDR3 contains 15 residues. V was clipped by 9 bases and J by 4 bases; unmatched bases: 13. DNA of the CDR3: TGTGCCAGTCACCCGGGGACAGGGAGGTTTTACGAGCAGTACTTC. Translating gives CASHPGTGRFYEQYF.

At least ten counts were recorded for this clone. Other DNA sequences in this specimen translate into the identical CDR3. The rearrangement joins TRBV7-2 to TRBJ1-2; 9 bases are shared with TRBD1. The CDR3 length is 13 residues. The junction had 4 bases not matched to a gene; V was cut back by 3 bases and J by 8 bases. Germline assignment: CDR1 SGHTA and CDR2 FQGNSA. The CDR3 reads CASSLGTGSGYTF. As DNA, the CDR3 is TGTGCCAGCAGCTTGGGGACAGGGAGCGGCTACACCTTC.

Only one count was recorded for this clone. The chain couples TRBV29-1 to TRBJ1-4; 9 bases are shared with TRBD1. The V gene's germline CDR1 is SQVTM and CDR2 ANQGSEA. After removal of 6 bases from V and 1 base from J, the junction contained 6 bases not matched to a gene. The CDR3 sequence is 15 residues long. The CDR3 sequence: CSVLGTGITNEKLFF. DNA for the CDR3: TGCAGCGTCCTAGGGACAGGGATAACTAATGAAAAACTGTTTTTT.

This chain uses TRBV9 with TRBJ2-7, with 7 bases that match TRBD2. Germline CDR1 and CDR2: SGDLS and YYNGEE. With V trimmed by 9 bases and J by 3 bases, 9 bases remained unmatched. CDR3 length: 13 amino acids. CDR3 protein: CATRDGRYYEQYF. The CDR3, as DNA: TGTGCCACTAGGGACGGGAGGTACTACGAGCAGTACTTC.

This chain connects TRBV5-1 to TRBJ2-5, with a weak D call TRBD2 (5 bases). There are 13 residues in the CDR3. V gave up 3 bases and J gave up 5 bases, with 11 bases separating them. Germline V gene data show CDR1 as SGHRS and CDR2 as YFSETQ. CDR3: CASSSEGYETQYF. The CDR3 region has the DNA TGCGCCAGCAGCTCAGAGGGATACGAGACCCAGTACTTC.

The rearrangement joins TRBV5-1 to TRBJ2-5; TRBD2 matches at 10 bases. V shed 4 bases, J shed 3 bases, and the junction held 6 bases outside the gene matches. Per the germline V gene, CDR1 is SGHRS and CDR2 is YFSETQ. CDR3 length: 15 amino acids. The CDR3 spells CASSMTGTSEETQYF. The CDR3 DNA follows: TGCGCCAGCAGCATGACCGGGACTAGCGAAGAGACCCAGTACTTC.

The V call is TRBV23-1, the J call TRBJ2-7; D is perhaps TRBD1 (6 bases). TRBV23-1 is classed as an ORF, of uncertain function. Between the trimmed V and J ends, which lost 3 bases and 3 bases, there was a span of 12 bases. The CDR3 loop spans 14 amino acids. CDR3 DNA: TGCGCCAGCAGTCATGAGACAGGCTACTACGAGCAGTACTTC. Protein product: CASSHETGYYEQYF.

The rearrangement joins TRBV6-2 or TRBV6-3 to TRBJ1-2, with 9 positions matching TRBD1. The V and J ends lost 4 bases and 6 bases, in that order; junction bases with no gene match: 3. Germline CDR1 MNHEY, CDR2 SVGEGT. The CDR3 is made up of 13 amino acids. CDR3 amino acids: CASSSGQGNGYTF. The CDR3 coding sequence is TGTGCCAGCAGTTCGGGACAGGGTAATGGCTACACCTTC.

The gene calls are TRBV7-8 and TRBJ1-2; TRBD1 matches at 9 bases. Losses at the gene ends were 4 bases for V and 8 bases for J; bases not matched to a gene: 8. There are 14 residues in the CDR3. Germline V CDR1 and CDR2: SGHVS, FQNEAQ. In DNA, the CDR3 is TGTGCCAGCAGCTCCCGACAGGGGGTGGGGGGCTACACCTTC. Its translation is CASSSRQGVGGYTF. Full variable domain (rest looked up from reference TRBV7-8 and TRBJ1-2): GAGVSQSPRYKVAKRGQDVALRCDPISGHVSLFWYQQALGQGPEFLTYFQNEAQLDKSGLPSDRFFAERPEGSVSTLKIQRTQQEDSAVYLCASSSRQGVGGYTFGSGTRLTVV.

The chain employs TRBV6-5 and TRBJ1-2; maybe TRBD1 (5 bases). The CDR3 loop spans 16 amino acids. CDR1 is MNHEY, CDR2 SVGAGI, per germline. V shed 4 bases and J shed 2 bases, with 17 bases lying between them. The CDR3 sequence: CASSSSRAFLNYGYTF. Written as DNA, the CDR3 is TGTGCCAGCAGTTCCAGCAGGGCTTTCCTCAACTATGGCTACACCTTC.

The V gene is TRBV3-1 (or the pseudogene TRBV3-2), the J gene TRBJ1-4, with TRBD1 matching 9 bases. The V and J ends lost 0 bases and 5 bases, in that order; junction bases with no gene match: 4. The CDR3 is made up of 16 amino acids. CDR1 and CDR2 from the germline V gene are LGHDT and YNNKEL (reference sequence). The CDR3: CASSQDSGTGNEKLFF. CDR3 nucleotide sequence: TGTGCCAGCAGCCAAGATTCCGGGACAGGGAATGAAAAACTGTTTTTT.

The chain recombines TRBV5-5 with TRBJ2-3; perhaps TRBD1 as D (5 bases). This CDR3 is built from 15 residues. The germline gives CDR1 SGHKS, CDR2 YYEKEE (reference sequence). With 1 base removed from V and 4 bases from J, the gap between germline ends came to 13 bases. The CDR3 loop is CASSLRGHPSDTQYF. CDR3 nucleotide sequence: TGTGCCAGCAGCTTGCGTGGACACCCATCAGATACGCAGTATTTT.

The gene calls are TRBV7-8 and TRBJ2-2; D may be TRBD1 (5 bases). V shed 0 bases and J shed 6 bases, with 17 bases lying between them. This CDR3 has 17 amino acids. The germline V gene encodes CDR1 SGHVS and CDR2 FQNEAQ. The CDR3 region is CASSLAGQGSMAGELFF. The CDR3 DNA reads as TGTGCCAGCAGCTTAGCAGGTCAGGGTAGTATGGCCGGGGAGCTGTTTTTT.

The rearrangement uses TRBV5-5 and TRBJ2-3; 9 nucleotides line up with TRBD1. Germline lookup yields CDR1 SGHKS and CDR2 YYEKEE (reference sequence). V was clipped by 4 bases and J by 1 base; unmatched bases: 7. The CDR3 is made up of 16 amino acids. Here the CDR3 reads CASSAGQGYGTDTQYF. The DNA of the CDR3 is TGTGCCAGCAGCGCAGGACAGGGGTACGGCACAGATACGCAGTATTTT.

This clone has only a few counts. This chain links TRBV2 with TRBJ1-5; D not certain. Germline V gene lookup returns CDR1 SNHLY and CDR2 FYNNEI. The CDR3 runs to 13 residues. Trimming left V 7 bases short and J 6 bases short, with 13 bases between. Here the CDR3 reads CASKPSRGQPQHF. The CDR3 DNA reads as TGTGCCAGCAAGCCGAGTCGCGGTCAGCCCCAGCATTTT.

The chain uses TRBV28 and TRBJ2-7, with a tentative D call TRBD1 (6 bases). The germline V gene encodes CDR1 MDHEN and CDR2 SYDVKM. There are 14 residues in the CDR3. Trimming left V 11 bases short and J 3 bases short, with 20 bases between. In nucleotides, the CDR3 is TGTGCCTCAAAGCCCGGGGACAAAGACTACGAGCAGTACTTC. Amino acid sequence: CASKPGDKDYEQYF.

This chain connects TRBV30 to TRBJ1-2, with 11 bases identical to TRBD1. Germline trimming cut 2 bases from V and 4 bases from J; bases unmatched to any gene: 9. Germline CDR1 is GTSNPN and CDR2 is SVGIG (reference sequence). This CDR3 contains 16 residues. CDR3 coding DNA: TGTGCCTGGAGTCCGGGACAGGGGGGGCCGCTCTATGGCTACACCTTC. It codes for CAWSPGQGGPLYGYTF.